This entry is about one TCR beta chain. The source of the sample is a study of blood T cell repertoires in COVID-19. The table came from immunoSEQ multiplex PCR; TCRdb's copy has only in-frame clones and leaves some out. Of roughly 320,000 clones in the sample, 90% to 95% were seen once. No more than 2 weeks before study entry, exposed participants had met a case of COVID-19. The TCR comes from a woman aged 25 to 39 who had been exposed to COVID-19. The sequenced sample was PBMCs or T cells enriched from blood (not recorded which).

The CDR3 sequence: CASSLARNTQYF. The CDR3 DNA sequence: TGTGCCAGCAGCTTGGCTAGAAATACGCAGTATTTT. The chain joins TRBV5-5 to TRBJ2-3, with D uncertain. V was clipped by 0 bases and J by 7 bases, with 6 bases between them. CDR1 is SGHKS, CDR2 YYEKEE, per germline (reference sequence). The CDR3 runs to 12 residues. Supplemented by reference TRBV5-5 and TRBJ2-3, the full variable domain reads DAGVTQSPTHLIKTRGQQVTLRCSPISGHKSVSWYQQVLGQGPQFIFQYYEKEERGRGNFPDRFSARQFPNYSSELNVNALLLGDSALYLCASSLARNTQYFGPGTRLTVL.